These T cell receptor beta chains were read from a single sample in a study of blood T cell repertoires in COVID-19. Sequenced by immunoSEQ multiplex PCR; TCRdb stores in-frame clones only, minus some. The sample consists of fewer than 90,000 clones, 85% to 90% of them appearing once. Material: peripheral blood. The receptors derive from a woman older than 75 with active COVID-19. Both conserved end residues are part of each CDR3. The D gene is left open where the match is weak. Clone size is not always given. Where it is, it says once, few, many or a class for expanded clones.

size,J,V,D,CDR3
once,TRBJ2-7,TRBV24-1,NA,CATSDLDGQHEQYF
NA,TRBJ1-3,TRBV5-1,TRBD1,CASSLGTTGAAGNTIYF
NA,TRBJ2-7,TRBV18,NA,CASSPATAYEQYF
NA,TRBJ2-7,TRBV5-6,NA,CASSRRTYEQYF
NA,TRBJ1-2,TRBV11-2,NA,CASSTLEAGRNYGYTF
once,TRBJ2-1,TRBV3-1/TRBV3-2,TRBD2,CASSQFSGNNEQFF
NA,TRBJ2-7,TRBV9,TRBD1,CASSVTGDSYEQYF
NA,TRBJ2-1,TRBV13,NA,CASSPPRRDPWHEQFF
NA,TRBJ1-4,TRBV5-6,NA,CASSSDSENEKLFF
NA,TRBJ1-2,TRBV5-6,NA,CASSLVSGLGIHTF